This entry lists 8 T cell receptor beta chains sequenced from one sample in a study of T cell changes during pregnancy in multiple sclerosis. The assay was immunoSEQ multiplex PCR, and TCRdb's table has in-frame clones only and misses some. In the table there are 30,000 to 35,000 clones, almost 90% of which are singletons. The specimen was CD8+ T cells from peripheral blood mononuclear cells, collected after pregnancy. These receptors were taken from a female donor with multiple sclerosis, enrolled in a pregnancy study.

V gene TRBV7-9 combines with J gene TRBJ1-5, with D tentatively TRBD1 (5 bases). This CDR3 region has 16 residues. Trimming pared 1 base from V and 1 base from J, leaving 11 bases between. Germline V gives CDR1 SEHNR, CDR2 FQNEAQ (reference sequence). The CDR3 DNA reads TGTGCCAGCAGCTTAGACCTTGCAGGGAGCAATCAGCCCCAGCATTTT. Its translation is CASSLDLAGSNQPQHF.

V is TRBV30 and J is TRBJ2-2, with a possible D match to TRBD1 (6 bases). V was shortened by 3 bases and J by 3 bases, with 14 bases between the two germline ends. This CDR3 region has 15 residues. Per germline, CDR1 GTSNPN and CDR2 SVGIG (reference sequence). The CDR3 sequence is CAWRDPGQHTGELFF. DNA of the CDR3: TGTGCCTGGAGGGACCCGGGACAACACACCGGGGAGCTGTTTTTT.

The chain uses TRBV13 and TRBJ2-2; 9 nucleotides agree with TRBD1. J lost 4 bases, V lost 1 base, and 4 bases had no gene match. CDR3 length equals 16 residues. Germline lookup yields CDR1 PRHDT and CDR2 FYEKMQ (reference sequence). CDR3 amino acids: CASSLAQGASTGELFF. CDR3 nucleotide sequence: TGTGCCAGCAGCTTAGCACAGGGGGCCAGCACCGGGGAGCTGTTTTTT.

This sequence joins TRBV7-9 and TRBJ2-1; TRBD1 might be the D (5 bases). Per the germline V gene, CDR1 is SEHNR and CDR2 is FQNEAQ (reference sequence). The ends were cut back, 9 bases at V and 2 bases at J, with 14 bases in the middle. This CDR3 is built from 14 residues. DNA of the CDR3: TGTGCCAGAGATTCCACAGGACCCTACAATGAGCAGTTCTTC. Translated: CARDSTGPYNEQFF.

The gene calls are TRBV15 and TRBJ1-1; the match to TRBD1 covers 10 bases. CDR3 size: 15 residues. The germline V gene encodes CDR1 LNHNV and CDR2 YYDKDF (reference sequence). V was pared by 5 bases and J by 7 bases, with 10 bases of the junction left unmatched. The CDR3 coding sequence is TGTGCCACCAGCTCCCGGGACAGGGGTCGAGGTGAAGCTTTCTTT. It is translated as CATSSRDRGRGEAFF.

This clone has just one count. The germline gene is not matched at one end of the junction; a read error may be the cause. The chain has TRBV7-7 and TRBJ2-2, with TRBD2 matching 7 bases. CDR3 length: 16 residues. The germline gives CDR1 SSHAT, CDR2 FNYEAQ (reference sequence). The CDR3: CASSPWGGANTGELFF. The CDR3 DNA reads TGTGCTAGCAGCCCCTGGGGGGGGGCGAACACCGGGGAGCTGTTTTTT.

CDR3 protein: CASSPLGAIGEQFF. Written as DNA, the CDR3 is TGTGCCAGCAGCCCCCTTGGGGCTATCGGTGAGCAGTTCTTC. This chain connects TRBV14 to TRBJ2-1, with D possibly TRBD1 on 5 matching bases. Germline assignment: CDR1 SGHDN and CDR2 FVKESK. This CDR3 comprises 14 residues. The V gene lost 4 bases and the J gene lost 9 bases, with 16 bases spanning the gap.

The chain recombines TRBV12-5 with TRBJ2-7; D possibly corresponds to TRBD2 (5 bases). This CDR3 spans 13 amino acids. Trimming pared 7 bases from V and 6 bases from J, leaving 16 bases between. From germline, CDR1 is LGHNT and CDR2 FRNRAP. The CDR3 spells CASVQLPLGEQYF. The CDR3 coding sequence is TGTGCTAGTGTCCAACTCCCACTAGGCGAGCAGTACTTC.